This TCR beta chain was captured in a study of T cell changes during pregnancy in multiple sclerosis. Repertoires were generated with immunoSEQ multiplex PCR, while TCRdb's copy carries only in-frame clones and drops some. This sample has approximately 70,000 clones, with about 92% found just once. Sequenced material: peripheral blood, taken in the second trimester of pregnancy. This TCR was sampled from a female donor in good health, enrolled as a control in a pregnancy study.

DNA for the CDR3: TGTGCCAGCAGCTTGGGTCCGCAGTCAAACACTGAAGCTTTCTTT. Translated, it gives CASSLGPQSNTEAFF. V usage is TRBV5-8 and J usage is TRBJ1-1; D ambiguous. The CDR3 contains 15 residues. The germline V gene encodes CDR1 SGHTS and CDR2 YDEGEE. Trimming stripped 0 bases from V and 2 bases from J, with 11 bases between.